Below, 27 T cell receptor beta chains from the same sample are listed, as sequenced in a study of blood T cell repertoires in COVID-19. Sequencing used immunoSEQ multiplex PCR; TCRdb keeps in-frame clones, though not all of them. Of about 210,000 clones in the sample, 80% were seen once. Sequenced material: PBMCs or T cells enriched from blood (not recorded which). These receptors were obtained from a young man with acute COVID-19.

The count of this clone is one. The chain has TRBV27 and TRBJ1-5; 8 bases align to TRBD1. Germline CDR1 MNHEY, CDR2 SMNVEV (reference sequence). The CDR3 totals 14 residues. V dropped 5 bases and J dropped 3; count of bases not matched to a gene: 3. This chain's CDR3 is CASSGQGYNQPQHF. CDR3 coding DNA: TGTGCCAGCAGTGGACAGGGTTACAATCAGCCCCAGCATTTT.

The chain combines TRBV5-6 with TRBJ2-1, with D hard to call. The CDR3 contains 12 residues. Trimming removed 4 bases from V and 7 bases from J, with 9 bases in between. Germline assignment: CDR1 SGHDT and CDR2 YYEEEE. CDR3 region: CASSPGGNEQFF. The CDR3 DNA sequence: TGTGCCAGCAGCCCAGGTGGGAATGAGCAGTTCTTC.

The V and J genes are TRBV5-1 and TRBJ2-1; the D gene is possibly TRBD1 (6 bases). This CDR3 has 12 amino acids. V lost 2 bases and J 7 bases, leaving 7 bases between the germline ends. The germline gives CDR1 SGHRS, CDR2 YFSETQ. DNA of the CDR3: TGCGCCAGCAGCTTCCAGGGGAATGAGCAGTTCTTC. Amino acid sequence: CASSFQGNEQFF. Variable domain in full (rest from reference TRBV5-1 and TRBJ2-1): KAGVTQTPRYLIKTRGQQVTLSCSPISGHRSVSWYQQTPGQGLQFLFEYFSETQRNKGNFPGRFSGRQFSNSRSEMNVSTLELGDSALYLCASSFQGNEQFFGPGTRLTVL.

V gene TRBV2 combines with J gene TRBJ2-7; no clear D gene. The CDR3 is made up of 14 amino acids. Trimming cost V 7 bases and J 6 bases, with 19 bases left between them. Germline loops: CDR1 SNHLY, CDR2 FYNNEI. The CDR3 nucleotides read TGTGCCAGCACCCCGCAAGGAGTCCCGCGCGAGCAGTACTTC. Translated: CASTPQGVPREQYF.

In its sample, this clone was seen many times. The V and J genes are TRBV14 and TRBJ1-1; D might be TRBD1 (5 bases). Germline CDR1 and CDR2: SGHDN and FVKESK. The V end was cut by 0 bases, the J end by 1 base, with 18 bases between. The CDR3 is made up of 18 amino acids. CDR3 nucleotides: TGTGCCAGCAGCCAAGACAGGGCCCCATTGGTTTGGAACACTGAAGCTTTCTTT. Translating it yields CASSQDRAPLVWNTEAFF.

The V gene is TRBV30, the J gene TRBJ2-7; D is unclear. CDR1 is GTSNPN and CDR2 is SVGIG in the germline V gene (reference sequence). This CDR3 spans 11 amino acids. V lost 2 bases, J lost 4 bases, and 6 bases lay in between. CDR3 protein: CAWSIGYEQYF. Written as DNA, the CDR3 is TGTGCCTGGAGTATCGGGTACGAGCAGTACTTC.

This chain uses TRBV6-1 with TRBJ1-1, with TRBD1 as a possible D gene (6 bases). Germline CDR1 reads MNHNS; CDR2 reads SASEGT. V lost 3 bases, J lost 0 bases, and 20 bases lay in between. This CDR3 comprises 18 residues. The CDR3 DNA is TGTGCCAGCAGTGATGGTGGGGGCAGGGGACGCCTGAACACTGAAGCTTTCTTT. This gives the protein CASSDGGGRGRLNTEAFF.

CDR3 sequence: CASSKTGDDTEAFF. CDR3 in DNA: TGTGCCAGCAGCAAGACAGGGGACGACACTGAAGCTTTCTTT. The chain couples TRBV21-1 to TRBJ1-1; the table's TRBD1 call for D was not verified on the DNA. TRBV21-1 counts as a pseudogene. The CDR3 runs 14 residues.

The V call is TRBV11-2, the J call TRBJ2-5, with D possibly being TRBD2 (5 bases). V lost 5 bases to trimming and J lost 5 bases, with 12 bases between them. The CDR3 totals 13 residues. CDR1 is SGHAT, CDR2 FQNNGV, per germline. The CDR3 nucleotides read TGTGCCAGCAGCCTTGAGAGGGCGGAGACCCAGTACTTC. Encoded protein: CASSLERAETQYF.

V is TRBV27 and J is TRBJ1-2; 7 bases align to TRBD1. The CDR3 runs 17 residues. Losses at the gene ends were 0 bases for V and 4 bases for J; bases not matched to a gene: 11. Germline V gene data show CDR1 as MNHEY and CDR2 as SMNVEV (reference sequence). The CDR3 region is CASSLSRSEGAVYGYTF. The CDR3 bases are TGTGCCAGCAGTTTATCTAGGTCGGAGGGGGCGGTCTATGGCTACACCTTC.

The J gene is TRBJ1-3, the V gene TRBV14; D ambiguous. Germline V gene lookup returns CDR1 SGHDN and CDR2 FVKESK. Trimming shortened V by 7 bases and J by 0 bases, and 10 bases separated the two germline ends. The CDR3 is made up of 14 amino acids. CDR3 region: CASKRGSSGNTIYF. The CDR3 DNA is TGTGCCAGCAAACGAGGTAGCTCTGGAAACACCATATATTTT.

The rearrangement links TRBV24-1 to TRBJ2-5; D is ambiguous. The CDR3 runs to 15 residues. CDR1 and CDR2 from the germline V gene are KGHDR and SFDVKD. The V and J ends lost 2 bases and 1 base respectively, with 10 bases between them. CDR3 amino acids: CATSDSVGPQETQYF. Written as DNA, the CDR3 is TGTGCCACCAGTGATTCCGTTGGCCCCCAAGAGACCCAGTACTTC.

This rearrangement joins TRBV5-4 to TRBJ1-2, with 8 bases fitting TRBD1. Germline V gene data show CDR1 as SGHNT and CDR2 as YYREEE (reference sequence). This CDR3 is built from 15 residues. The junction had 7 bases not matched to a gene; V was cut back by 5 bases and J by 1 base. The CDR3, as DNA: TGTGCCAGCAGTCCGGGACAGGAGCTTAACTATGGCTACACCTTC. As protein: CASSPGQELNYGYTF.

This clone was counted between two and nine times. The gene calls are TRBV29-1 and TRBJ1-5; possibly TRBD1 for D (6 bases). V was clipped by 0 bases and J by 5 bases, with 8 bases between them. The CDR3 is 13 residues long. CDR1 SQVTM and CDR2 ANQGSEA come from the germline V gene. CDR3 DNA: TGCAGCGTTGAAGAGGACAGATATCAGCCCCAGCATTTT. This encodes CSVEEDRYQPQHF.

This chain connects TRBV2 to TRBJ1-1; 7 bases are a match to TRBD1. CDR1 and CDR2 from the germline V gene are SNHLY and FYNNEI. The CDR3 runs to 14 residues. The J segment lost 0 bases and the V segment lost 7 bases, leaving 5 bases of the junction unmatched. The CDR3 loop reads CASTAGGLNTEAFF. CDR3 in DNA: TGTGCCAGCACGGCAGGGGGGCTGAACACTGAAGCTTTCTTT.

This clone was recorded a few times. The chain recombines TRBV4-1 with TRBJ1-6; 10 bases fit TRBD1. CDR1 and CDR2 (germline): MGHRA, YSYEKL. This CDR3 is built from 17 residues. Trimming at V came to 3 bases and at J to 7 bases, leaving 9 bases not matched to a gene. The CDR3 DNA follows: TGCGCCAGCAGCCATTACTCTGGGACAGGGGACAATTCACCCCTCCACTTT. Protein: CASSHYSGTGDNSPLHF.

The rearrangement uses TRBV7-9 and TRBJ1-4; the match to TRBD1 covers 8 bases. Germline assignment: CDR1 SEHNR and CDR2 FQNEAQ (reference sequence). This CDR3 contains 16 residues. Losses at the gene ends were 5 bases for V and 2 bases for J; bases not matched to a gene: 7. The CDR3 protein is CASSPLQGATNEKLFF. The CDR3, as DNA: TGTGCCAGCAGCCCCCTTCAGGGGGCGACTAATGAAAAACTGTTTTTT.

The chain employs TRBV9 and TRBJ1-1; possibly TRBD1 for D (5 bases). Between the trimmed V and J ends, which lost 4 bases and 7 bases, there was a span of 20 bases. CDR1 SGDLS and CDR2 YYNGEE come from the germline V gene. This CDR3 contains 15 residues. CDR3 nucleotides: TGTGCCAGCAGCCAATTACACGGGGCCGGGGGTGAAGCTTTCTTT. It specifies CASSQLHGAGGEAFF. The full variable domain, in which reference TRBV9 and TRBJ1-1 provide the parts outside the CDR3, is DSGVTQTPKHLITATGQRVTLRCSPRSGDLSVYWYQQSLDQGLQFLIQYYNGEERAKGNILERFSAQQFPDLHSELNLSSLELGDSALYFCASSQLHGAGGEAFFGQGTRLTVV.

The table lists this clone with a few counts. The rearrangement uses TRBV2 and TRBJ2-2; D may be TRBD1 (6 bases). Germline V gives CDR1 SNHLY, CDR2 FYNNEI. The CDR3 loop spans 16 amino acids. V dropped 2 bases and J dropped 0 bases, with 10 bases sitting between them. The CDR3: CASSERQATNTGELFF. CDR3 sequence (DNA): TGTGCCAGCAGTGAAAGACAGGCTACGAACACCGGGGAGCTGTTTTTT.

The chain combines TRBV9 with TRBJ1-4; D is undetermined. The CDR3 consists of 8 residues. Germline CDR1 is SGDLS and CDR2 is YYNGEE. With 4 bases removed from V and 13 bases from J, the gap between germline ends came to 2 bases. CDR3 DNA sequence: TGTGCCAGCAGCCTACTGTTTTTT. Residues: CASSLLFF.

The chain combines TRBV6-5 with TRBJ2-7, with TRBD2 identical over 15 bases. Germline loops: CDR1 MNHEY, CDR2 SVGAGI. The CDR3 totals 13 residues. J gave up 13 bases and V 4 bases, and 5 bases lay outside the gene matches. DNA of the CDR3: TGTGCCAGCAGTTCGGGACTAGCGGGGGGCCCCTACTTC. This encodes CASSSGLAGGPYF.

V gene TRBV7-7 combines with J gene TRBJ2-5; a weak D match, TRBD1 (6 bases). Trimming cost V 3 bases and J 1 base, with 12 bases left between them. In germline, CDR1 is SSHAT, CDR2 FNYEAQ (reference sequence). This CDR3 region has 15 residues. The CDR3 coding sequence is TGTGCCAGCAGCTTTAATACAGGGATCCAAGAGACCCAGTACTTC. As protein: CASSFNTGIQETQYF.

A note on this clone: Within the sample, other DNA sequences also encode this same CDR3. The gene calls are TRBV27 and TRBJ1-1; D may be TRBD1 (5 bases). The ends were cut back, 0 bases at V and 0 bases at J, with 8 bases in the middle. Per germline, CDR1 MNHEY and CDR2 SMNVEV (reference sequence). There are 15 residues in the CDR3. The CDR3: CASSLSPGMNTEAFF. For the CDR3, the DNA is TGTGCCAGCAGTTTATCGCCAGGGATGAACACTGAAGCTTTCTTT.

This clone appeared a few times. The chain links TRBV29-1 to TRBJ2-1, with no clear D. This CDR3 has 12 residues. CDR1 is SQVTM, CDR2 ANQGSEA, per germline. V was cut by 1 base and J by 6 bases, with 7 bases left in between. CDR3 region: CSVEGAGNEQFF. The CDR3, as DNA: TGCAGCGTTGAAGGGGCCGGCAATGAGCAGTTCTTC.

The V and J genes are TRBV10-3 and TRBJ2-2; 9 bases match TRBD1. V shed 2 bases and J 6 bases; nucleotides not matched to a gene: 10. The germline gives CDR1 ENHRY, CDR2 SYGVKD. This CDR3 is 17 amino acids long. As DNA, the CDR3 is TGTGCCATCAGTGAGCCCGCCGGGACAGGGCTCCCCGGGGAGCTGTTTTTT. Protein product: CAISEPAGTGLPGELFF.

This chain uses TRBV3-1 (or the pseudogene TRBV3-2) with TRBJ2-7; 12 bases match TRBD1. The germline CDR1 and CDR2 sequences are LGHDT and YNNKEL (reference sequence). J gave up 6 bases and V 6 bases, and 6 bases lay outside the gene matches. CDR3 length: 14 residues. DNA of the CDR3: TGTGCCAGCAGGCCCGGGACAGGGGGCTTCGAGCAGTACTTC. Its translation: CASRPGTGGFEQYF.

CDR3 sequence reads: CACQLRGAYNYGYTF. Here the CDR3 DNA reads TGTGCCTGCCAACTTCGGGGGGCGTACAACTATGGCTACACCTTC. This chain links TRBV30 with TRBJ1-2, with a tentative D call TRBD1 (6 bases). The V gene lost 6 bases and the J gene lost 2 bases, with 19 bases spanning the gap. Germline CDR1 reads GTSNPN; CDR2 reads SVGIG (reference sequence). This CDR3 spans 15 amino acids.